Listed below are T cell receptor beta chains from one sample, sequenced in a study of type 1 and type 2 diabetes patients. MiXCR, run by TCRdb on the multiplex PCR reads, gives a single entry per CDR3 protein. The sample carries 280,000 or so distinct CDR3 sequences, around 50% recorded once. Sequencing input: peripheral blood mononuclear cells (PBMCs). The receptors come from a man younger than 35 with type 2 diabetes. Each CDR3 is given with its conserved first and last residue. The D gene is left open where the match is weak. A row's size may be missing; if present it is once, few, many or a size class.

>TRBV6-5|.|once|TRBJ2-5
TGTGCCAGCAGTCAGGGAGAGGGATTAGAGACCCAGTACTTC
CASSQGEGLETQYF
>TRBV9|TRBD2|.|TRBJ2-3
TGTGCCAGCAGCGCGATTGGACTAGGGGGCACAGATACGCAGTATTTT
CASSAIGLGGTDTQYF
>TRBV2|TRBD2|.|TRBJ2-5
TGTGCCAGCAGCGGCACTAGCGGGAATGTCGGACAAGAGACCCAGTACTTC
CASSGTSGNVGQETQYF
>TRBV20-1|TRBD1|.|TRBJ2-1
TGCAGTGCTAGAGAGACAGGGGCTTGGAATGAGCAGTTCTTC
CSARETGAWNEQFF
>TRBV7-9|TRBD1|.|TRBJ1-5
TGTGCCAGCAGCTTAGGGATTCTATCCTGGGACAGGGGCAGCAATCAGCCCCAGCATTTT
CASSLGILSWDRGSNQPQHF
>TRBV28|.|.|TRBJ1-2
TGTGCCAGCAGCCCGGGACAAGTGGAGGGCTACACCTTC
CASSPGQVEGYTF
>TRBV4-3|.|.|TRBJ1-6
TGCGCCAGCCCCGGACGGTGTAATTCACCCCTCCACTTT
CASPGRCNSPLHF
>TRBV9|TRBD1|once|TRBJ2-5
TGTGCCAGCAGCGTGGCAGGGGGCGCGGAGGAGACCCAGTACTTC
CASSVAGGAEETQYF
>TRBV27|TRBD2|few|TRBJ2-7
TGTGCCAGCAGTTCACAGACTAGCGGGAGGGAAAAGCGAAATTACGAGCAGTACTTC
CASSSQTSGREKRNYEQYF
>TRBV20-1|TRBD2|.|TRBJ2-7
TGCAGTGCTAAATCTACTAGCGGGAGGGTTGGGGAGCAGTACTTC
CSAKSTSGRVGEQYF
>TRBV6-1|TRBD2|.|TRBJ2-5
TGTGCCAGCAGCCCAACGGGGGGTGCGGAGACCCAGTACTTC
CASSPTGGAETQYF
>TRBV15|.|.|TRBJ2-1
TGTGCCACCAGCAGAGAGTATAGCCACAATGAGCAGTTCTTC
CATSREYSHNEQFF
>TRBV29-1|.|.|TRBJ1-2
TGCAGCGTTGAATTCCCGGGCGCCGGCTATGGCTACACCTTC
CSVEFPGAGYGYTF
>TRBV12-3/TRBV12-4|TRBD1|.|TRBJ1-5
TGTGCCAGCAGCGCCTCCCGGGACAGCATGAATCAGCCCCAGCATTTT
CASSASRDSMNQPQHF
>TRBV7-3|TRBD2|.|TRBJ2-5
TGTGCCAGTAGTCCGACTAGCGGGAGGGGAGAGACCCAGTACTTC
CASSPTSGRGETQYF
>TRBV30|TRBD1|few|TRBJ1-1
TGTGCCTGGAGTGGGACAGGGAGGAACACTGAAGCTTTCTTT
CAWSGTGRNTEAFF